The clone carrying this T cell receptor (beta chain) was observed once. This CDR3 has 15 residues. Germline loops: CDR1 MNHNS, CDR2 SASEGT. With 0 bases clipped from V and 9 bases from J, the junction kept 6 bases outside the gene matches. This sample is drawn from a study of shared clonotypes between healthy human individuals. It was across several immunoSEQ plates that each subset's genomic DNA was evenly split. An approximately 220 ng quantity of DNA, 30,000 to 35,000 T cell genomes, went into the sorted-subset replicate PCRs. Sequenced by immunoSEQ multiplex PCR; TCRdb stores in-frame clones only, minus some. The table lists around 240,000 clones, 65% of them singletons. Splitting the CD4+ cells yielded a CD45RA+ naive subset and a CD45RA-negative memory subset.

The sample was memory CD4+ T cells sorted from blood. Subset reported: CD45RA-negative fraction. This chain uses TRBV6-1 with TRBJ1-5, with 9 bases identical to TRBD1. The TCR comes from a man younger than 45 in good health. The CDR3 coding sequence is TGTGCCAGCAGTGAAGCGCTGACAGGGGGATGGCCCCAGCATTTT. It is translated as CASSEALTGGWPQHF.